What follows are 15 T cell receptor beta chains derived from one specimen sequenced in a study of identical twins. TCRdb reanalysed the 5' RACE reads using MiXCR and keeps one entry per CDR3 protein. Of 300,000 to 350,000 distinct CDR3 sequences in the sample, around 12% are singletons; the top ten hold roughly 7%. These data are also associated with another study on yellow fever vaccine responses in identical twins.

The sample consisted of CD8+ T cells sorted from blood. The receptor set was obtained from a woman younger than 30 in good health.

The chain recombines TRBV27 with TRBJ2-3, with D unclear. Germline-derived CDR1 and CDR2 are MNHEY and SMNVEV (reference sequence). Trimming stripped 1 base from V and 1 base from J, with 15 bases between. The CDR3 runs 17 residues. CDR3 in amino acids: CASSLLVGEARTDTQYF. In DNA form, the CDR3 reads TGTGCCAGCAGTTTATTGGTTGGGGAAGCCCGCACAGATACGCAGTATTTT.

This clonotype was seen a few times. The V gene is TRBV3-1, the J gene TRBJ1-4; D gene uncertain. This CDR3 has 15 amino acids. Germline V gene sequence: CDR1 LGHDT, CDR2 YNNKEL (reference sequence). V lost 3 bases and J lost 4, with 12 bases in between. CDR3 DNA sequence: TGTGCCAGCAGCCAGAGTGGGATAGTTAATGAAAAACTGTTTTTT. Translation: CASSQSGIVNEKLFF.

The chain carries TRBV14 and TRBJ2-7; unclear D gene. CDR1 and CDR2 (germline): SGHDN, FVKESK. Trimming took 1 base from V and 3 from J, leaving 13 bases between them. The CDR3 runs to 15 residues. DNA for the CDR3: TGTGCCAGCAGCCAAGGATGGAGCAGGTTCTACGAGCAGTACTTC. Protein sequence: CASSQGWSRFYEQYF.

The chain is built from TRBV28 and TRBJ2-1; tentative D call: TRBD1 (6 bases). CDR1 MDHEN and CDR2 SYDVKM come from the germline V gene. Deletions cut 2 bases from V and 0 bases from J, with 14 bases between. The CDR3 consists of 17 residues. In DNA form, the CDR3 reads TGTGCCAGCAGTTTACTGGGCCCAGGGGCCTCCTACAATGAGCAGTTCTTC. This codes for CASSLLGPGASYNEQFF.

CDR3 residues: CASSEGGRPYNEQFF. Written as DNA, the CDR3 is TGTGCCAGCAGTGAAGGGGGACGACCTTACAATGAGCAGTTCTTC. The rearrangement links TRBV2 to TRBJ2-1; D might be TRBD1 or TRBD2, each matching 5 bases. CDR1 and CDR2 (germline): SNHLY, FYNNEI. Trimming cost V 1 base and J 4 bases, with 11 bases left between them. The CDR3 sequence is 15 residues long. The full variable domain, completed using reference TRBV2 and TRBJ2-1, is EPEVTQTPSHQVTQMGQEVILRCVPISNHLYFYWYRQILGQKVEFLVSFYNNEISEKSEIFDDQFSVERPDGSNFTLKIRSTKLEDSAMYFCASSEGGRPYNEQFFGPGTRLTVL.

This clonotype occurred a few times. The rearrangement joins TRBV4-1 to TRBJ2-1, with D maybe TRBD2 (6 bases). Germline CDR1 reads MGHRA; CDR2 reads YSYEKL. V lost 2 bases to trimming and J lost 8 bases, with 19 bases between them. This CDR3 spans 16 amino acids. CDR3 sequence: CASSQRWEAIGDEQFF. The CDR3 nucleotides are TGCGCCAGCAGCCAACGGTGGGAGGCTATCGGCGATGAGCAGTTCTTC.

This clonotype was seen more than once but under ten times. This chain joins TRBV28 and TRBJ2-7, with TRBD1 identical over 7 bases. Per germline, CDR1 MDHEN and CDR2 SYDVKM. The ends lost 6 bases at V and 2 bases at J; junction bases unmatched: 7. The CDR3 sequence is 14 residues long. The CDR3 protein is CASRPTGKAYEQYV. In DNA form, the CDR3 reads TGTGCCAGCAGGCCGACAGGGAAAGCCTACGAGCAGTACGTC.

The chain carries TRBV13 and TRBJ1-1; no clear D. CDR1 is PRHDT and CDR2 is FYEKMQ in the germline V gene (reference sequence). This CDR3 spans 12 amino acids. V was shortened by 3 bases and J by 7 bases, with 9 bases between the two germline ends. Here the CDR3 reads CASSFQGSEAFF. The CDR3 DNA reads TGTGCCAGCAGCTTCCAAGGGAGTGAAGCTTTCTTT.

V usage is TRBV15 and J usage is TRBJ2-3; TRBD2 matches 7 bases. The CDR3 is made up of 15 amino acids. With V trimmed by 6 bases and J by 3 bases, 9 bases remained unmatched. Germline loops: CDR1 LNHNV, CDR2 YYDKDF (reference sequence). CDR3: CATSPAGEGTDTQYF. DNA of the CDR3: TGTGCCACCAGTCCGGCGGGGGAGGGTACAGATACGCAGTATTTT.

This clonotype was observed a few times. V and J are TRBV20-1 and TRBJ2-7; 8 nucleotides agree with TRBD2. The CDR3 extends over 15 amino acids. CDR1 is DFQATT and CDR2 is SNEGSKA in the germline V gene (reference sequence). J was trimmed by 3 bases and V by 3 bases; bases with no gene match: 10. The CDR3 loop reads CSARESGSPLYEQYF. In DNA, the CDR3 is TGCAGTGCTAGGGAGAGCGGGAGCCCACTCTACGAGCAGTACTTC.

This clonotype was found a few times. The chain links TRBV2 to TRBJ2-7, with D possibly matching TRBD2 (5 bases). Germline V gene sequence: CDR1 SNHLY, CDR2 FYNNEI. V lost 1 base, J lost 1 base, and 11 bases lay in between. The length of the CDR3 is 15 residues. CDR3 DNA: TGTGCCAGCAGTGAAGGATCTCCGGGGTCCTACGAGCAGTACTTC. Residues: CASSEGSPGSYEQYF.

The genes are TRBV3-1 and TRBJ2-1, with D perhaps matching TRBD2 (6 bases). V lost 4 bases, J lost 8 bases, and 21 bases lay in between. The CDR3 length is 16 residues. From germline, CDR1 is LGHDT and CDR2 YNNKEL (reference sequence). The CDR3 coding sequence is TGTGCCAGCAGCCCCGAGGGAGGACCCGGTGCCCATGAGCAGTTCTTC. Its protein product is CASSPEGGPGAHEQFF.

This clonotype came up a few times. The gene calls are TRBV2 and TRBJ2-2; no clear D gene. Trimming pared 6 bases from V and 9 bases from J, leaving 11 bases between. Germline values: CDR1 SNHLY, CDR2 FYNNEI. The CDR3 contains 12 residues. This chain's CDR3 is CASRGKLWELFF. CDR3 nucleotide sequence: TGTGCCAGCAGGGGAAAGCTCTGGGAGCTGTTTTTT.

In this sample, this clonotype turned up many times. The chain uses TRBV2 and TRBJ2-1, with 11 bases lining up with TRBD2. Per germline, CDR1 SNHLY and CDR2 FYNNEI. The V gene end was trimmed by 7 bases and the J gene end by 0 bases; junction bases not matched to a gene: 5. The CDR3 runs 16 residues. CDR3 DNA: TGTGCCAGCACCGGAACTAGCGGGAGCTCCTACAATGAGCAGTTCTTC. It encodes CASTGTSGSSYNEQFF.

Ten or more counts support this clonotype. The V gene is TRBV4-1, the J gene TRBJ1-5; the D is unclear. This CDR3 is 13 amino acids long. Per the germline V gene, CDR1 is MGHRA and CDR2 is YSYEKL. Trimming pared 0 bases from V and 7 bases from J, leaving 7 bases between. DNA of the CDR3: TGCGCCAGCAGCCAAGACTGGGGACAGCCCCAGCATTTT. It is translated as CASSQDWGQPQHF.